These T cell receptor beta chains were read from a single sample in a study of T cells in Graves' hyperthyroidism and ophthalmopathy. TCRdb recomputed calls from the multiplex PCR reads with MiXCR, one row per CDR3 protein. The table includes over 500,000 distinct CDR3 sequences, 35% to 50% detected once. Sample: peripheral blood or thyroid tissue (not recorded which). These receptors were obtained from an adult woman with Graves' disease, either hyperthyroidism or ophthalmopathy (not recorded which). Each CDR3 is given with its conserved first and last residue. D genes are given only for firm matches. Expanded clones are given a class, and other clones once, few, many or no size at all.

D gene: .; J gene: TRBJ1-1; clone size: many; V gene: TRBV7-9; CDR3 DNA: TGTGCCAGCAGCTCAAACCAGGGGAACACTGAAGCTTTCTTT; CDR3 protein: CASSSNQGNTEAFF
D gene: TRBD1; J gene: TRBJ1-5; clone size: many; V gene: TRBV9; CDR3 DNA: TGTGCCAGCAGCGTAGCCGGACAGGGCGGTCAGCCCCAGCATTTT; CDR3 protein: CASSVAGQGGQPQHF
D gene: TRBD1; J gene: TRBJ2-2; clone size: many; V gene: TRBV15; CDR3 DNA: TGTGCCACCAGCTTTCGACAGGGGGACACCGGGGAGCTGTTTTTT; CDR3 protein: CATSFRQGDTGELFF
D gene: TRBD1; J gene: TRBJ1-5; clone size: many; V gene: TRBV20-1; CDR3 DNA: TGCAGTGCCAGACGACAGGGCCCCAATCAGCCCCAGCATTTT; CDR3 protein: CSARRQGPNQPQHF
D gene: .; J gene: TRBJ2-5; clone size: .; V gene: TRBV10-3; CDR3 DNA: TGTGCCATCAGTGAGGACAGCTATAGCAATCAGCCCCAGTACTTC; CDR3 protein: CAISEDSYSNQPQYF
D gene: .; J gene: TRBJ1-1; clone size: .; V gene: TRBV29-1; CDR3 DNA: TGCAGCGTTGATGGGTTAGGAGGGCCAGGGAACACTGAAGCTTTCTTT; CDR3 protein: CSVDGLGGPGNTEAFF
D gene: .; J gene: TRBJ1-2; clone size: .; V gene: TRBV29-1; CDR3 DNA: TGTGCCTGGAGTGTTGGAGAGAACTATGGCTACACCTTC; CDR3 protein: CAWSVGENYGYTF
D gene: TRBD2; J gene: TRBJ2-7; clone size: .; V gene: TRBV20-1; CDR3 DNA: TGCAGTGTCCTAGGCGGGACTAGCTACGAGCAGTACTTC; CDR3 protein: CSVLGGTSYEQYF
D gene: .; J gene: TRBJ2-1; clone size: .; V gene: TRBV10-3; CDR3 DNA: TGTGCCATCAGTGGTCGGAGGGACTTTTACAATGAGCAGTTCTTC; CDR3 protein: CAISGRRDFYNEQFF
D gene: .; J gene: TRBJ2-5; clone size: many; V gene: TRBV7-8; CDR3 DNA: TGTGCCAGCAGCCCCGGGGAGACACAAGAGACCCAGTACTTC; CDR3 protein: CASSPGETQETQYF
D gene: .; J gene: TRBJ2-6; clone size: .; V gene: TRBV24-1; CDR3 DNA: TGTGCCATTTGGGACGGGGTCACTGAAGCTTTC; CDR3 protein: CAIWDGVTEAF
D gene: .; J gene: TRBJ2-7; clone size: few; V gene: TRBV7-2; CDR3 DNA: TGTGCCAGCAGTTACGGGGACGGAACCTACGAGCAGTACTTC; CDR3 protein: CASSYGDGTYEQYF
D gene: .; J gene: TRBJ1-2; clone size: .; V gene: TRBV5-1; CDR3 DNA: TGCGCCAGCAGCTTGAACAGGCCACAAGAAGGCTACACCTTC; CDR3 protein: CASSLNRPQEGYTF
D gene: TRBD1; J gene: TRBJ2-7; clone size: many; V gene: TRBV7-9; CDR3 DNA: TGTGCCAGCAGCCAGTTGGACAGGGACCTCAACGAGCAGTACTTC; CDR3 protein: CASSQLDRDLNEQYF
D gene: TRBD1; J gene: TRBJ2-7; clone size: .; V gene: TRBV14; CDR3 DNA: TGTGCCAGCAGCCCTTTAGGGGGACAGGGATACGAGCAGTACTTC; CDR3 protein: CASSPLGGQGYEQYF
D gene: TRBD1; J gene: TRBJ2-7; clone size: .; V gene: TRBV7-6; CDR3 DNA: TGTGCCAGCAGCTCCGGGACAGGGCTCGGCGAGCAGTACTTC; CDR3 protein: CASSSGTGLGEQYF
D gene: .; J gene: TRBJ2-5; clone size: .; V gene: TRBV20-1; CDR3 DNA: TGCAGTGCAACGGACAGACAAGAGACCCAGTACTTC; CDR3 protein: CSATDRQETQYF
D gene: .; J gene: TRBJ2-5; clone size: .; V gene: TRBV20-1; CDR3 DNA: TGCAGTGCTAGAACGACGGGAGCCCAGTACTTC; CDR3 protein: CSARTTGAQYF
D gene: .; J gene: TRBJ2-5; clone size: .; V gene: TRBV10-3; CDR3 DNA: TGTGCCATCCAAGGGACGGGTAGGCAAGAGACCCAGTACTTC; CDR3 protein: CAIQGTGRQETQYF
D gene: .; J gene: TRBJ1-6; clone size: few; V gene: TRBV27; CDR3 DNA: TGTGCCAGCAGCCGTCACGGCAGGAATAATTCACCCCTCCACTTT; CDR3 protein: CASSRHGRNNSPLHF
D gene: .; J gene: TRBJ1-5; clone size: .; V gene: TRBV20-1; CDR3 DNA: TGCAGTGCTAACCCGCTGTCGTACAATCAGCCCCAGCATTTT; CDR3 protein: CSANPLSYNQPQHF
D gene: .; J gene: TRBJ1-5; clone size: many; V gene: TRBV10-3; CDR3 DNA: TGTGCCATCAGTGAAGGTGGGTTGATAAGCAATCAGCCCCAGCATTTT; CDR3 protein: CAISEGGLISNQPQHF
D gene: TRBD1; J gene: TRBJ1-1; clone size: .; V gene: TRBV7-9; CDR3 DNA: TGTGCCAGCAGCTTACCCGGACAGGGGTTGGCTGAAGCTTTCTTT; CDR3 protein: CASSLPGQGLAEAFF
D gene: .; J gene: TRBJ2-5; clone size: many; V gene: TRBV29-1; CDR3 DNA: TGCAGCGTTGGACCCCCGGAAGAGACCCAGTACTTC; CDR3 protein: CSVGPPEETQYF